The clone carrying this TCR beta chain has just a few counts. The CDR3 totals 16 residues. The germline CDR1 and CDR2 sequences are ENHRY and SYGVKD. With 3 bases clipped from V and 3 bases from J, the junction kept 8 bases outside the gene matches. This sample is drawn from a study of CD8+ T cells in alopecia areata. cDNA reverse transcribed from extracted RNA served as the sequencing template. TCRdb's copy holds only in-frame clones and misses some; the assay was immunoSEQ multiplex PCR. The sample shows about 110,000 clones, approximately 63% of them seen only once. Sequenced material: CD8+ T cells sorted from blood. This receptor was identified in a human donor in good health. The chain employs TRBV10-3 and TRBJ2-7; 10 nucleotides line up with TRBD1. The CDR3 nucleotides are TGTGCCATCAGTGACAGCCCGGGACAGGGGCACTACGAGCAGTACTTC. This sequence encodes CAISDSPGQGHYEQYF.